A single sample gave rise to the 28 T cell receptor beta chains below, sequenced in a study of T cell changes during pregnancy in multiple sclerosis. Some clones are missing from TCRdb's copy, which holds only in-frame ones; the method was immunoSEQ multiplex PCR. The sample shows more than 85,000 clones, about 93% of them seen only once. The sample was peripheral blood, taken in the third trimester of pregnancy. The source is a female donor in good health, enrolled as a control in a pregnancy study.

This clone showed up just once. The J gene is TRBJ2-2, the V gene TRBV5-1; 8 positions agree with TRBD2. The CDR3 loop spans 17 amino acids. The V and J ends lost 4 bases and 6 bases, in that order; junction bases with no gene match: 14. The V gene's germline CDR1 is SGHRS and CDR2 YFSETQ. In nucleotides, the CDR3 is TGCGCCAGCAGCCGATCACCCGGGACTAGTCAATCCGGGGAGCTGTTTTTT. Its translation: CASSRSPGTSQSGELFF. Based on the CDR3 plus reference TRBV5-1 and TRBJ2-2, the full variable domain is KAGVTQTPRYLIKTRGQQVTLSCSPISGHRSVSWYQQTPGQGLQFLFEYFSETQRNKGNFPGRFSGRQFSNSRSEMNVSTLELGDSALYLCASSRSPGTSQSGELFFGEGSRLTVL.

The CDR3: CASSHGGSNQPQHF. In DNA form, the CDR3 reads TGTGCCAGTAGTCACGGGGGGAGCAATCAGCCCCAGCATTTT. The rearrangement joins TRBV19 to TRBJ1-5; maybe TRBD1 (5 bases). Trimming cost V 5 bases and J 1 base, with 9 bases left between them. The CDR3 contains 14 residues. Germline V gene sequence: CDR1 LNHDA, CDR2 SQIVND (reference sequence).

This chain joins TRBV28 and TRBJ2-5; TRBD1 matches at 9 bases. The CDR3 is made up of 15 amino acids. Germline CDR1 reads MDHEN; CDR2 reads SYDVKM. Trimming cost V 6 bases and J 4 bases; bases outside gene matches: 9. CDR3 coding DNA: TGTGCCAGCAGACATACAGGGGGCGCGGGAGAGACCCAGTACTTC. Its translation: CASRHTGGAGETQYF.

The chain uses TRBV28 and TRBJ1-5; the D gene is possibly TRBD1 (6 bases). The CDR3 consists of 15 residues. Germline lookup yields CDR1 MDHEN and CDR2 SYDVKM. The V end lost 3 bases, the J end lost 7 bases, and 16 bases lay between the germline ends. The CDR3 is CASSFSTGGRQPQHF. CDR3 DNA: TGTGCCAGCAGTTTCTCGACAGGCGGGAGGCAGCCCCAGCATTTT.

The rearrangement links TRBV25-1 to TRBJ2-2; 7 bases are a match to TRBD1. The junction had 6 bases not matched to a gene; V was cut back by 4 bases and J by 1 base. The length of the CDR3 is 16 residues. The germline V gene encodes CDR1 MGHDK and CDR2 SYGVNS. The CDR3 reads CASSAPGQMNTGELFF. The CDR3 region has the DNA TGTGCCAGCAGTGCTCCGGGACAGATGAACACCGGGGAGCTGTTTTTT.

This clone was counted a single time. The chain combines TRBV7-9 with TRBJ2-2; 8 positions agree with TRBD2. J lost 0 bases, V lost 4 bases, and 10 bases had no gene match. Germline V CDR1 and CDR2: SEHNR, FQNEAQ (reference sequence). The CDR3 has 18 amino acids. This chain's CDR3 is CASSSLRAGLANTGELFF. The CDR3 DNA sequence: TGTGCCAGCAGCTCCCTTCGGGCGGGACTAGCGAACACCGGGGAGCTGTTTTTT.

The J gene is TRBJ1-2, the V gene TRBV25-1, with 8 bases that match TRBD1. J lost 9 bases, V lost 1 base, and 10 bases had no gene match. Germline V gene data show CDR1 as MGHDK and CDR2 as SYGVNS. The CDR3 consists of 15 residues. The CDR3 coding sequence is TGTGCCAGCAGTGAATGCAGAGGACAGGGTAACTGCTACACCTTC. It yields the protein CASSECRGQGNCYTF.

V is TRBV11-2 and J is TRBJ2-5, with D perhaps matching TRBD1 (6 bases). This CDR3 has 17 amino acids. V lost 1 base and J lost 1, with 16 bases in between. Germline assignment: CDR1 SGHAT and CDR2 FQNNGV. CDR3 DNA sequence: TGTGCCAGCAGCTTAGGTCTCCAGGGGCCGCCCCAAGAGACCCAGTACTTC. Its translation: CASSLGLQGPPQETQYF.

This clone is a singleton in its sample. The chain carries TRBV6-1 and TRBJ2-5; D possibly corresponds to TRBD1 (6 bases). CDR1 MNHNS and CDR2 SASEGT come from the germline V gene. With 3 bases removed from V and 5 bases from J, the gap between germline ends came to 16 bases. The CDR3 is made up of 15 amino acids. Here the CDR3 DNA reads TGTGCCAGCAGTGATGGGCTCCAGGGGTTGGAGACCCAGTACTTC. It encodes CASSDGLQGLETQYF.

This clone was detected only a few times. The same CDR3 also results from other DNA sequences found in this sample. The rearrangement uses TRBV5-4 and TRBJ2-7; weak D call: TRBD2 (5 bases). The CDR3 covers 15 residues. The germline gives CDR1 SGHNT, CDR2 YYREEE (reference sequence). V gave up 1 base and J gave up 0 bases, with 11 bases separating them. The CDR3 here is CASSLSPGSSYEQYF. The CDR3 DNA is TGTGCCAGCAGCTTGTCCCCGGGATCCTCCTACGAGCAGTACTTC.

The V call is TRBV5-1, the J call TRBJ2-5; 10 bases fit TRBD1. CDR1 and CDR2 from the germline V gene are SGHRS and YFSETQ. J gave up 1 base and V 4 bases, and 7 bases lay outside the gene matches. The CDR3 is 16 amino acids. In DNA form, the CDR3 reads TGCGCCAGCAGCCCCTGGACAGGGGGGTTCCAAGAGACCCAGTACTTC. It is translated as CASSPWTGGFQETQYF. The full variable domain, its missing parts supplied by reference TRBV5-1 and TRBJ2-5, is KAGVTQTPRYLIKTRGQQVTLSCSPISGHRSVSWYQQTPGQGLQFLFEYFSETQRNKGNFPGRFSGRQFSNSRSEMNVSTLELGDSALYLCASSPWTGGFQETQYFGPGTRLLVL.

The V call is TRBV25-1, the J call TRBJ1-1; a possible D gene is TRBD1 (6 bases). V dropped 6 bases and J dropped 4 bases, with 21 bases sitting between them. Germline CDR1 and CDR2: MGHDK and SYGVNS. The CDR3 is 16 residues long. CDR3 amino acids: CASRPGTGKGSTEAFF. The CDR3 DNA reads as TGTGCCAGCAGACCGGGTACAGGGAAGGGAAGCACTGAAGCTTTCTTT. Variable domain in full (rest from reference TRBV25-1 and TRBJ1-1): EADIYQTPRYLVIGTGKKITLECSQTMGHDKMYWYQQDPGMELHLIHYSYGVNSTEKGDLSSESTVSRIRTEHFPLTLESARPSHTSQYLCASRPGTGKGSTEAFFGQGTRLTVV.

This sequence joins TRBV27 and TRBJ2-3; 13 bases align to TRBD2. V shed 5 bases and J 7 bases; nucleotides not matched to a gene: 6. CDR3 size: 15 residues. CDR1 is MNHEY, CDR2 SMNVEV, per germline (reference sequence). This chain's CDR3 is CASSQLAGGYHTQYF. CDR3 DNA sequence: TGTGCCAGCAGTCAACTAGCGGGAGGGTACCATACGCAGTATTTT.

This chain joins TRBV12-5 and TRBJ2-7; 7 bases align to TRBD2. The junction had 6 bases not matched to a gene; V was cut back by 1 base and J by 3 bases. This CDR3 spans 15 amino acids. Germline V CDR1 and CDR2: LGHNT, FRNRAP. CDR3 nucleotide sequence: TGTGCTAGTGGTTTGGCCGGGACTACTAGCTACGAGCAGTACTTC. Amino acid sequence: CASGLAGTTSYEQYF.

This chain links TRBV5-1 with TRBJ2-5, with 8 bases matching TRBD2. The CDR3 has 16 amino acids. CDR1 and CDR2 (germline): SGHRS, YFSETQ. V was pared by 0 bases and J by 5 bases, with 9 bases of the junction left unmatched. The CDR3 here is CASSLAARGGRETQYF. The CDR3 coding sequence is TGCGCCAGCAGCTTGGCTGCTCGGGGCGGGAGGGAGACCCAGTACTTC. The whole variable domain, remainder taken from reference TRBV5-1 and TRBJ2-5, is KAGVTQTPRYLIKTRGQQVTLSCSPISGHRSVSWYQQTPGQGLQFLFEYFSETQRNKGNFPGRFSGRQFSNSRSEMNVSTLELGDSALYLCASSLAARGGRETQYFGPGTRLLVL.

The chain employs TRBV18 and TRBJ1-4; 7 nucleotides match TRBD1. J was trimmed by 6 bases and V by 6 bases; bases with no gene match: 7. This CDR3 has 14 amino acids. CDR1 and CDR2 (germline): KGHSH, LQKENI. CDR3: CASSFATGDEKLFF. The CDR3 DNA reads TGTGCCAGCTCCTTCGCCACAGGGGATGAAAAACTGTTTTTT.

This sequence joins TRBV7-9 and TRBJ2-1; 10 bases fit TRBD2. This CDR3 contains 14 residues. Germline-derived CDR1 and CDR2 are SEHNR and FQNEAQ (reference sequence). The junction had 2 bases not matched to a gene; V was cut back by 4 bases and J by 5 bases. CDR3 sequence: CASSYTSGDNEQFF. The CDR3 bases are TGTGCCAGCAGCTATACTAGCGGGGACAATGAGCAGTTCTTC.

The CDR3: CACKTGLNTEAFF. The CDR3 nucleotides read TGTGCCTGTAAGACAGGACTGAACACTGAAGCTTTCTTT. The chain links TRBV6-5 to TRBJ1-1; tentatively, D is TRBD1 (6 bases). Trimming took 11 bases from V and 0 from J, leaving 13 bases between them. The CDR3 runs to 13 residues. Germline V gene data show CDR1 as MNHEY and CDR2 as SVGAGI.

This chain connects TRBV15 to TRBJ2-5; D may be TRBD1 (7 bases). The CDR3 is 14 amino acids. Germline CDR1 reads LNHNV; CDR2 reads YYDKDF (reference sequence). Deletions cut 8 bases from V and 2 bases from J, with 15 bases between. The CDR3 DNA sequence: TGTGCCACCCGTTCGACAGGGACTCAAGAGACCCAGTACTTC. Protein product: CATRSTGTQETQYF.

The rearrangement links TRBV5-1 to TRBJ2-3, with D possibly being TRBD1 (6 bases). Per the germline V gene, CDR1 is SGHRS and CDR2 is YFSETQ. V was clipped by 3 bases and J by 1 base, with 15 bases between them. The CDR3 is made up of 16 amino acids. CDR3 loop: CASSSVAGVGTDTQYF. CDR3 in DNA: TGCGCCAGCAGCTCTGTGGCAGGGGTCGGCACAGATACGCAGTATTTT.

This chain connects TRBV4-1 to TRBJ1-1; D uncertain. CDR3 length: 16 residues. The V end was cut by 1 base, the J end by 1 base, with 13 bases between. Germline V gene data show CDR1 as MGHRA and CDR2 as YSYEKL. CDR3 DNA: TGCGCCAGCAGCCAAGGCGAAGGCCCGGGGAACACTGAAGCTTTCTTT. This gives the protein CASSQGEGPGNTEAFF.

The chain recombines TRBV5-1 with TRBJ1-1; D is unclear. Germline V gene lookup returns CDR1 SGHRS and CDR2 YFSETQ. CDR3 length equals 13 residues. Trimming cost V 5 bases and J 0 bases, with 8 bases left between them. CDR3 nucleotides: TGCGCCAGCAGGGTGGAGATGAACACTGAAGCTTTCTTT. Translation: CASRVEMNTEAFF.

CDR3 loop: CASSRQGVSGEQYF. CDR3 nucleotide sequence: TGTGCCAGCAGCAGACAGGGGGTATCTGGCGAGCAGTACTTC. The rearrangement joins TRBV7-2 to TRBJ2-7; 9 bases are a match to TRBD1. J was trimmed by 6 bases and V by 5 bases; bases with no gene match: 8. Germline CDR1 reads SGHTA; CDR2 reads FQGNSA. This CDR3 spans 14 amino acids. Drawing the rest from reference TRBV7-2 and TRBJ2-7, the complete variable domain is GAGVSQSPSNKVTEKGKDVELRCDPISGHTALYWYRQSLGQGLEFLIYFQGNSAPDKSGLPSDRFSAERTGGSVSTLTIQRTQQEDSAVYLCASSRQGVSGEQYFGPGTRLTVT.

The chain uses TRBV19 and TRBJ1-2; D not resolved. Germline V lookup: CDR1 LNHDA, CDR2 SQIVND (reference sequence). This CDR3 is built from 12 residues. Trimming took 9 bases from V and 2 from J, leaving 10 bases between them. This CDR3 is CASSTWNYGYTF. In DNA, the CDR3 is TGTGCCAGCTCGACATGGAACTATGGCTACACCTTC. The complete variable domain, with remaining parts taken from reference TRBV19 and TRBJ1-2, reads DGGITQSPKYLFRKEGQNVTLSCEQNLNHDAMYWYRQDPGQGLRLIYYSQIVNDFQKGDIAEGYSVSREKKESFPLTVTSAQKNPTAFYLCASSTWNYGYTFGSGTRLTVV.

The V and J genes are TRBV4-1 and TRBJ1-5, with 11 bases identical to TRBD1. V trimming: 2 bases; J trimming: 6 bases; junction bases outside the gene matches: 3. CDR1 and CDR2 from the germline V gene are MGHRA and YSYEKL. The length of the CDR3 is 15 residues. The CDR3 here is CASSQPGQGVQPQHF. Here the CDR3 DNA reads TGCGCCAGCAGCCAACCGGGACAGGGGGTTCAGCCCCAGCATTTT.

This chain links TRBV6-5 with TRBJ1-6; D uncertain. CDR3 length: 13 amino acids. The germline V gene has CDR1 MNHEY and CDR2 SVGAGI. V was clipped by 0 bases and J by 7 bases, with 4 bases between them. This CDR3 is CASSYSRNSPLHF. CDR3 DNA sequence: TGTGCCAGCAGTTACTCCAGAAATTCACCCCTCCACTTT.

The chain links TRBV4-1 to TRBJ1-4; 10 positions match TRBD1. Trimming at V came to 6 bases and at J to 2 bases, leaving 6 bases not matched to a gene. Germline CDR1 reads MGHRA; CDR2 reads YSYEKL. The CDR3 is 16 amino acids. In DNA form, the CDR3 reads TGCGCCAGCAGTCCCGGGACAGGGGTTACTAATGAAAAACTGTTTTTT. This codes for CASSPGTGVTNEKLFF.

This chain joins TRBV2 and TRBJ2-3, with TRBD1 identical over 11 bases. The CDR3 covers 15 residues. CDR1 is SNHLY, CDR2 FYNNEI, per germline. V gave up 4 bases and J gave up 2 bases; unmatched junction bases: 2. CDR3 in DNA: TGTGCCAGCAGTGGGGACAGGGGGTTCACAGATACGCAGTATTTT. Encoded protein: CASSGDRGFTDTQYF.